This T cell receptor (beta chain) was recovered during a study of blood T cells in healthy people across ages. Whole-study results and caveats: Per-million-T-cell TCR beta diversity fell roughly linearly with age.

Using a J-beta primer mix together with a sample-barcoded 5' primer, a second PCR was run for roughly 7 to 12 cycles. Each CDR3 protein gets one entry after TCRdb re-called the 5' RACE reads with MiXCR. The repertoire consists of about 640,000 distinct CDR3 sequences, with 58% occurring once and the leading ten covering over 30%. This clonotype has more than one count but fewer than ten. Its antigen is still unknown. From germline, CDR1 is DFQATT and CDR2 SNEGSKA (reference sequence). Trimming took 2 bases from V and 1 from J; bases not matched to a gene: 6. This CDR3 has 16 amino acids. The receptor was isolated from a man aged 55 to 70 in good health. The sample was blood. The chain combines TRBV20-1 with TRBJ1-5; 9 bases are a match to TRBD1. CDR3 nucleotides: TGCAGTGCTAGACCCGGGACAGGGACCAGCAATCAGCCCCAGCATTTT. It codes for CSARPGTGTSNQPQHF.